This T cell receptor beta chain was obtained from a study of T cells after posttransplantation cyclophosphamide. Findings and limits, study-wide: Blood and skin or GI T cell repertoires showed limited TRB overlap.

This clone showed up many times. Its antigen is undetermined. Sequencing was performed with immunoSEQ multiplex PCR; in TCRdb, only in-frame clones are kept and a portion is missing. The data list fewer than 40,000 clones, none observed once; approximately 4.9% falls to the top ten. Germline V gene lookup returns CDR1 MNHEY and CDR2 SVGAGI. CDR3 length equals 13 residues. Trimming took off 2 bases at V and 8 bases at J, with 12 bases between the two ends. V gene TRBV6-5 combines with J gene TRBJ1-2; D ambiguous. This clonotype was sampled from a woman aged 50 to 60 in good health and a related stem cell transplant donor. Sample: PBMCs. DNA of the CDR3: TGTGCCAGCAGTTACATGGGAGTTGGAGGCTACACCTTC. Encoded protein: CASSYMGVGGYTF.